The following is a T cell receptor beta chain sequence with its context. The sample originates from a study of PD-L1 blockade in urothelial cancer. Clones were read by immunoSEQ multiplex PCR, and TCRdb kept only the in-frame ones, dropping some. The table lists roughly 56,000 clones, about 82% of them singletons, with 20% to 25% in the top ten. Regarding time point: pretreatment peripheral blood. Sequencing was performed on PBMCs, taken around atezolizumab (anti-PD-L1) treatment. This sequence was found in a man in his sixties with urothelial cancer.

The CDR3 DNA reads as TGTGCCTGGAGTCGAGGGACAGGACCCTCCTACGAGCAGTACTTC. This encodes CAWSRGTGPSYEQYF. The chain recombines TRBV30 with TRBJ2-7; the match to TRBD1 covers 8 bases. The length of the CDR3 is 15 residues. V lost 2 bases, J lost 0 bases, and 6 bases stayed unmatched. The germline CDR1 and CDR2 sequences are GTSNPN and SVGIG (reference sequence).